The next 9 T cell receptor beta chains were all read from a single sample in a study of blood T cells in healthy people across ages (dated by TCRdb to the mid-2010s). Libraries were constructed by 5' RACE. TCRdb shows the sequencer as Illumina HiSeq 2500. A second about 7 to 11 cycle PCR used a sample-barcoded 5' primer and a J-beta primer mix. TCRdb trimmed the raw reads at Q25, called clones with MiXCR and kept productive beta chains. Rows are unified per CDR3 protein, each entry keeping the most common DNA and genes. The sample table holds some 1,500,000 distinct CDR3 sequences, of which roughly 43% were seen once. The ten largest clones capture under 5% of the sample. The specimen was blood. These receptors came from a woman in her late teens or twenties in good health.

The chain uses TRBV7-6 and TRBJ2-1; the match to TRBD2 covers 12 bases. This CDR3 region has 17 residues. With V trimmed by 4 bases and J by 4 bases, 8 bases remained unmatched. CDR1 and CDR2 (germline): SGHVS, FNYEAQ. CDR3 sequence (DNA): TGTGCCAGCAGCTCTAGACTAGCGGGGGTCACTTACAATGAGCAGTTCTTC. Protein product: CASSSRLAGVTYNEQFF.

This clonotype was seen only once. This chain joins TRBV12-3 or TRBV12-4 and TRBJ1-3, with no clear D. With 2 bases removed from V and 7 bases from J, the gap between germline ends came to 9 bases. This CDR3 region has 13 residues. CDR3 sequence (DNA): TGTGCCAGCAGTTTACGCGGCTTGAACACCATATATTTT. The encoded protein is CASSLRGLNTIYF.

To note about this clonotype: One end of the junction is discordant with germline, which a read error may explain. This chain links TRBV29-1 with TRBJ1-5; perhaps TRBD1 as D (6 bases). The CDR3 is 14 amino acids. Germline V gene data show CDR1 as SQVTM and CDR2 as ANQGSEA. CDR3 DNA sequence: TGCGGCGTATCACAGGGTTATAGCAATCAGCCCCAGCATTTT. Its protein is CGVSQGYSNQPQHF.

Details on this clonotype: One end of the junction does not line up with germline, which may come from a read error. The V call is TRBV15, the J call TRBJ1-2; no definite D call. The CDR3 runs to 13 residues. The germline V gene has CDR1 LNHNV and CDR2 YYDKDF (reference sequence). This CDR3 is CATSRGLAYDYTF. The CDR3 coding sequence is TGTGCCACCAGCAGAGGCCTCGCCTATGACTACACCTTC.

A few counts support this clonotype. The gene calls are TRBV2 and TRBJ2-7; 13 bases map to TRBD2. Germline-derived CDR1 and CDR2 are SNHLY and FYNNEI. After removal of 6 bases from V and 3 bases from J, the junction contained 8 bases not matched to a gene. The CDR3 runs to 16 residues. DNA for the CDR3: TGTGCCAGCAGCCTACAATGGACTAGCGGGGGCTACGAGCAGTACTTC. It is translated as CASSLQWTSGGYEQYF.

The rearrangement joins TRBV6-5 to TRBJ2-3, with no clear D. Germline V gives CDR1 MNHEY, CDR2 SVGAGI. The CDR3 is made up of 16 amino acids. V gave up 6 bases and J gave up 2 bases, with 18 bases separating them. This CDR3 is CASSLGAARYTDTQYF. The CDR3, as DNA: TGTGCCAGCAGCCTAGGAGCCGCTCGCTACACAGATACGCAGTATTTT.

This clonotype was counted a few times. The chain recombines TRBV4-3 with TRBJ2-1; 11 nucleotides align to TRBD1. From germline, CDR1 is LGHNA and CDR2 YSLEER. This CDR3 has 16 amino acids. Unmatched junction bases numbered 9, after V lost 4 bases and J lost 7 bases. As DNA, the CDR3 is TGCGCCAGCAGCCGAATACCGGGACAGGGGGAGAATGAGCAGTTCTTC. Amino acid sequence: CASSRIPGQGENEQFF.

This clonotype has just a few counts. The chain's CDR3 is CASSQGWVKGNQPQHF. CDR3 nucleotides: TGCGCCAGCAGCCAAGGATGGGTGAAGGGCAATCAGCCCCAGCATTTT. The rearrangement uses TRBV4-1 and TRBJ1-5, with D uncertain. Germline CDR1 reads MGHRA; CDR2 reads YSYEKL. CDR3 size: 16 residues. Trimming stripped 1 base from V and 2 bases from J, with 12 bases between.

The chain links TRBV30 to TRBJ2-1; no firm D call. The germline V and J ends were trimmed by 8 bases and 7 bases, with 9 bases remaining between them. The germline V gene encodes CDR1 GTSNPN and CDR2 SVGIG (reference sequence). The CDR3 covers 10 residues. The CDR3 DNA sequence: TGTGCCAGAATTGAGAATGAGCAGTTCTTC. Its translation: CARIENEQFF. Full variable domain (outside the CDR3, taken from reference TRBV30 and TRBJ2-1): SQTIHQWPATLVQPVGSPLSLECTVEGTSNPNLYWYRQAAGRGLQLLFYSVGIGQISSEVPQNLSASRPQDRQFILSSKKLLLSDSGFYLCARIENEQFFGPGTRLTVL.